The TCR beta chain under discussion was sequenced for a study of response to subunit inactivated influenza vaccine. Broader study findings: It was the authors' suggestion that each seasonal influenza vaccination recruits few new T cells.

This clonotype was counted many times. What it binds is not known. MiXCR was run by TCRdb on the RT-PCR reads, yielding one entry per CDR3 protein. This table has hundreds of thousands of distinct CDR3 sequences, approximately 17% appearing once. The sequencing here drew on CD4+ T cells sorted from PBMCs, taken less than 30 months after vaccination. The clonotype comes from a man aged 45 to 70 who received an inactivated influenza vaccine.

CDR3 DNA: TGTGCCAGCAGGGAGACAGGGGCGAACAATCAGCCCCAGCATTTT. Its translation is CASRETGANNQPQHF. The chain combines TRBV6-1 with TRBJ1-5, with 8 nucleotides matching TRBD1. CDR3 size: 15 residues. Per germline, CDR1 MNHNS and CDR2 SASEGT. V lost 6 bases, J lost 3 bases, and 7 bases stayed unmatched.